Reported below is one T cell receptor (beta chain). Different DNA sequences within this sample yield the same CDR3. This entry belongs to a study of cytomegalovirus exposure and HLA in healthy donors. Study overall: The early release's HLA-typed donors yielded approximately 85 million unique TCRs.

The study ran its PCR with 60 Vbeta and 13 Jbeta primers. Method: immunoSEQ multiplex PCR; TCRdb's copy keeps in-frame clones and lacks some. This table has 200,000 or so clones, approximately 80% appearing once. Germline-derived CDR1 and CDR2 are MNHNY and SVGAGI (reference sequence). V shed 6 bases and J 1 base; nucleotides not matched to a gene: 4. The CDR3 length is 14 residues. The clonotype originates from a young woman in good health and CMV-seropositive. Specimen: PBMCs. J is TRBJ2-7 and V is TRBV6-6, with TRBD1 matching 9 bases. The CDR3 coding sequence is TGTGCCAGCAGCCCCGGGACAGGGTCCTACGAGCAGTACTTC. Protein product: CASSPGTGSYEQYF.